The 6 T cell receptor beta chains below all came from one sample that was sequenced in a study of cytomegalovirus exposure and HLA in healthy donors (dated by TCRdb to 2017 to 2019). The library was obtained by the immunoSEQ multiplex PCR assay. For the multiplex PCR, a mixture combining 60 forward primers for TCR Vbeta segments and 13 reverse primers for TCR Jbeta segments was used. The immuneACCESS repertoire file appears here via TCRdb, limited to in-frame rearrangements. These files lack a portion of the clones; in checked studies, under half of the deficit traces to unresolved V genes, and the cause of the others is not known. A total of about 99,000 clones appear in this sample, roughly 75% of them only once. Under 2% of the sample is held by the ten biggest clonotypes. Sequencing was performed on PBMCs. The origin of the receptors is a woman between 35 and 50 years old in good health and CMV-seronegative.

The rearrangement uses TRBV29-1 and TRBJ2-1, with D possibly being TRBD1 (5 bases). The CDR3 contains 15 residues. From germline, CDR1 is SQVTM and CDR2 ANQGSEA. Trimming took off 8 bases at V and 9 bases at J, with 26 bases between the two ends. CDR3 nucleotide sequence: TGCAGCTTCTTAACCCCCAGGGCGAGGTTTAGTGAGCAGTTCTTC. It codes for CSFLTPRARFSEQFF.

This chain joins TRBV28 and TRBJ2-3; 13 bases fit TRBD2. Trimming cost V 3 bases and J 5 bases; bases outside gene matches: 8. CDR3 size: 17 residues. The germline CDR1 and CDR2 sequences are MDHEN and SYDVKM. CDR3 nucleotide sequence: TGTGCCAGCAGTTTCCTCGGACTAGCGGGAGTCGGAGATACGCAGTATTTT. This gives the protein CASSFLGLAGVGDTQYF.

For the CDR3, the DNA is TGTGCCAGCAGTGGGTTGTCCGGGACAGGGGCCAATGAGCAGTTCTTC. It codes for CASSGLSGTGANEQFF. The V and J genes are TRBV2 and TRBJ2-1; 10 nucleotides align to TRBD1. V was clipped by 4 bases and J by 6 bases; unmatched bases: 9. CDR3 length: 16 amino acids. Germline-derived CDR1 and CDR2 are SNHLY and FYNNEI.

V and J are TRBV28 and TRBJ2-7; the match to TRBD2 covers 7 bases. The CDR3 runs to 15 residues. Germline V gives CDR1 MDHEN, CDR2 SYDVKM. The ends lost 5 bases at V and 6 bases at J; junction bases unmatched: 13. The CDR3 DNA follows: TGTGCCAGCAGTAGCGAGCTGGCCCCGGGGGGCGAGCAGTACTTC. Encoded protein: CASSSELAPGGEQYF.

V and J are TRBV7-9 and TRBJ2-3, with 16 nucleotides matching TRBD2. Germline CDR1 and CDR2: SEHNR and FQNEAQ (reference sequence). The CDR3 runs to 19 residues. The V and J ends lost 5 bases and 0 bases, in that order; junction bases with no gene match: 8. CDR3 sequence (DNA): TGTGCCAGCAGCCCTCCGGGACTAGCGGGAGGGGATAGCACAGATACGCAGTATTTT. Amino acids: CASSPPGLAGGDSTDTQYF.

The gene calls are TRBV7-2 and TRBJ2-5, with a weak D call TRBD2 (6 bases). The DNA end is more similar to TRBJ2-7, so the J call may be wrong. The CDR3 covers 15 residues. Germline V gene data show CDR1 as SGHTA and CDR2 as FQGNSA. CDR3 DNA: TGTGCCAGCAGCTTAGTTGAGGGACTTATCTACGAGCAGTACTTC. Protein product: CASSLVEGLIYEQYF.